This entry lists 27 T cell receptor beta chains sequenced from one sample in a study of CD8 T cells in Susac syndrome. Reverse transcription of about 0.5 to 1 ug RNA used random hexamers. TCRdb analysed the immunoSEQ multiplex PCR reads with MiXCR anew, one entry per CDR3 protein. The sample has 150,000 to 200,000 distinct CDR3 sequences, approximately 93% seen once. The sample taken for sequencing was CD4+ T cells from PBMCs. All receptors come from a human donor with multiple sclerosis.

V usage is TRBV29-1 and J usage is TRBJ2-5, with D possibly being TRBD1 or TRBD2 (5 bases each). V was clipped by 2 bases and J by 5 bases, with 18 bases between them. Germline V gene lookup returns CDR1 SQVTM and CDR2 ANQGSEA. The CDR3 has 15 amino acids. CDR3 sequence: CSVEFWDRLRETQYF. The CDR3 bases are TGCAGCGTTGAATTCTGGGACCGCCTTAGGGAGACCCAGTACTTC.

This chain joins TRBV5-1 and TRBJ1-1; 8 nucleotides line up with TRBD1. This CDR3 contains 14 residues. Trimming removed 5 bases from V and 4 bases from J; junction bases left unmatched: 7. Germline V gives CDR1 SGHRS, CDR2 YFSETQ. CDR3 residues: CASSQGAGFTEAFF. The CDR3 DNA is TGCGCCAGCAGTCAGGGGGCCGGGTTCACTGAAGCTTTCTTT.

The CDR3 region has the DNA TGTGCCAGCAGGATCTCGGGACTAGCGGGAGCCTACGAGCAGTACTTC. Translated: CASRISGLAGAYEQYF. The gene calls are TRBV6-1 and TRBJ2-7, with 14 nucleotides matching TRBD2. V lost 6 bases, J lost 2 bases, and 6 bases stayed unmatched. The CDR3 is 16 amino acids. Germline CDR1 and CDR2: MNHNS and SASEGT.

This clonotype came up once. V is TRBV20-1 and J is TRBJ2-1; 12 bases match TRBD2. The CDR3 spans 15 residues. CDR1 and CDR2 from the germline V gene are DFQATT and SNEGSKA (reference sequence). J lost 7 bases, V lost 5 bases, and 9 bases had no gene match. Here the CDR3 reads CSAPMLAGGPNEQFF. As DNA, the CDR3 is TGCAGTGCTCCGATGCTAGCGGGAGGGCCGAATGAGCAGTTCTTC.

V and J are TRBV5-1 and TRBJ2-3, with D possibly matching TRBD1 (5 bases). The CDR3 length is 18 residues. V gave up 0 bases and J gave up 0 bases, with 17 bases separating them. Germline CDR1 reads SGHRS; CDR2 reads YFSETQ. In DNA, the CDR3 is TGCGCCAGCAGCTTGGTTGTTGGTGGGGCCTCGAGCACAGATACGCAGTATTTT. It translates to CASSLVVGGASSTDTQYF.

This sequence joins TRBV23-1 and TRBJ1-1; D call uncertain. TRBV23-1 is an open reading frame whose function is uncertain. The ends were cut back, 10 bases at V and 4 bases at J, with 25 bases in the middle. CDR3 length: 16 amino acids. For the CDR3, the DNA is TGCGCCACCAGACCAAAATCCAGCGGGCCACTCACTGAAGCTTTCTTT. It translates to CATRPKSSGPLTEAFF.

The rearrangement uses TRBV6-2 or TRBV6-3 and TRBJ2-1; D ambiguous. Trimming shortened V by 8 bases and J by 4 bases, and 15 bases separated the two germline ends. Germline V CDR1 and CDR2: MNHEY, SVGEGT. The CDR3 has 14 residues. The CDR3 reads CASSADPPYNEQFF. DNA for the CDR3: TGTGCCAGCTCCGCCGATCCTCCATACAATGAGCAGTTCTTC.

The V call is TRBV24-1, the J call TRBJ1-2; TRBD1 aligns across 8 bases. The CDR3 loop spans 15 amino acids. Germline lookup yields CDR1 KGHDR and CDR2 SFDVKD. The ends lost 2 bases at V and 2 bases at J; junction bases unmatched: 3. The CDR3 spells CATSDWTGSNYGYTF. The CDR3, as DNA: TGTGCCACCAGTGATTGGACAGGGTCGAACTATGGCTACACCTTC.

This clonotype appeared once. V usage is TRBV20-1 and J usage is TRBJ2-1; 13 bases are shared with TRBD2. The CDR3 has 18 residues. The V segment lost 2 bases and the J segment 4 bases; nucleotides outside the gene matches: 11. Germline V CDR1 and CDR2: DFQATT, SNEGSKA (reference sequence). CDR3 region: CSARTRLAGGPIYNEQFF. In DNA, the CDR3 is TGCAGTGCTAGAACCCGACTAGCGGGGGGACCCATATACAATGAGCAGTTCTTC.

The J gene is TRBJ2-1, the V gene TRBV10-3; 8 bases are a match to TRBD1. V lost 3 bases and J lost 1; bases outside the gene matches: 14. The CDR3 runs 19 residues. Germline assignment: CDR1 ENHRY and CDR2 SYGVKD. The CDR3 coding sequence is TGTGCCATCAGTGATCCGACACCTGGACAGGGTACGTCCTACAATGAGCAGTTCTTC. Protein: CAISDPTPGQGTSYNEQFF.

This chain joins TRBV6-2 or TRBV6-3 and TRBJ1-2; D may be TRBD1 (5 bases). Trimming left V 7 bases short and J 4 bases short, with 16 bases between. The CDR3 consists of 14 residues. The germline CDR1 and CDR2 sequences are MNHEY and SVGEGT. CDR3: CASTDSGGGYGYTF. The CDR3 DNA reads as TGTGCCAGCACCGATTCTGGGGGTGGCTATGGCTACACCTTC.

The chain carries TRBV5-1 and TRBJ1-6; D ambiguous. The CDR3 extends over 16 amino acids. Deletions cut 4 bases from V and 7 bases from J, with 18 bases between. The germline CDR1 and CDR2 sequences are SGHRS and YFSETQ. The CDR3, as DNA: TGCGCCAGCAGCCCCCTTCCCGGGAGTTCCAATTCACCCCTCCACTTT. Its translation is CASSPLPGSSNSPLHF. The full variable domain, rest sourced from reference TRBV5-1 and TRBJ1-6, is KAGVTQTPRYLIKTRGQQVTLSCSPISGHRSVSWYQQTPGQGLQFLFEYFSETQRNKGNFPGRFSGRQFSNSRSEMNVSTLELGDSALYLCASSPLPGSSNSPLHFGNGTRLTVT.

The chain carries TRBV6-2 or TRBV6-3 and TRBJ1-2; 9 bases map to TRBD1. V gave up 6 bases and J gave up 4 bases; unmatched junction bases: 6. This CDR3 is built from 14 residues. CDR1 and CDR2 (germline): MNHEY, SVGEGT. The CDR3 is CASRAGQGGYGYTF. CDR3 DNA: TGTGCCAGCAGAGCGGGACAGGGAGGCTATGGCTACACCTTC.

This rearrangement joins TRBV9 to TRBJ2-7; TRBD1 or TRBD2 may be the D gene (7 bases each). Trimming cost V 0 bases and J 4 bases, with 17 bases left between them. CDR1 is SGDLS, CDR2 YYNGEE, per germline. CDR3 length: 16 residues. The DNA of the CDR3 is TGTGCCAGCAGCGTAGGTGAGCGGGACAGACAATACGAGCAGTACTTC. Amino acid sequence: CASSVGERDRQYEQYF. Variable domain in full (rest from reference TRBV9 and TRBJ2-7): DSGVTQTPKHLITATGQRVTLRCSPRSGDLSVYWYQQSLDQGLQFLIQYYNGEERAKGNILERFSAQQFPDLHSELNLSSLELGDSALYFCASSVGERDRQYEQYFGPGTRLTVT.

The rearrangement joins TRBV28 to TRBJ1-2; D gene unclear. The V end was cut by 5 bases, the J end by 12 bases, with 16 bases between. The CDR3 runs 12 residues. Germline CDR1 MDHEN, CDR2 SYDVKM. Written as DNA, the CDR3 is TGTGCCAGCAGTATTACCACGGGAGATAACACCTTC. Translation gives CASSITTGDNTF.

This chain uses TRBV28 with TRBJ2-5, with D possibly TRBD1 on 6 matching bases. In germline, CDR1 is MDHEN, CDR2 SYDVKM. This CDR3 is built from 13 residues. Between the trimmed V and J ends, which lost 6 bases and 0 bases, there was a span of 8 bases. CDR3 sequence reads: CASRDSNQETQYF. The CDR3 DNA follows: TGTGCCAGCAGGGACAGTAACCAAGAGACCCAGTACTTC.

As DNA, the CDR3 is TGTGCCAGCAGATTCCGTTGGCGGGGGGACAATGAGCAGTTCTTC. Translation gives CASRFRWRGDNEQFF. The gene calls are TRBV6-5 and TRBJ2-1, with 8 bases aligning to TRBD2. The CDR3 is 15 amino acids. V lost 6 bases, J lost 5 bases, and 9 bases stayed unmatched. CDR1 is MNHEY, CDR2 SVGAGI, per germline.

The chain is built from TRBV7-3 and TRBJ2-2; TRBD2 agrees at 11 bases. V lost 4 bases and J lost 7; bases outside the gene matches: 5. From germline, CDR1 is SGHTA and CDR2 FQGTGA. The length of the CDR3 is 15 residues. CDR3 sequence reads: CASSSNSGRGGELFF. CDR3 DNA sequence: TGTGCCAGCAGCTCCAATAGCGGGAGGGGCGGGGAGCTGTTTTTT.

The J gene is TRBJ2-5, the V gene TRBV12-3 or TRBV12-4; D might be TRBD1 (6 bases). This CDR3 has 13 residues. Trimming stripped 6 bases from V and 1 base from J, with 9 bases between. CDR3 sequence reads: CASSGQLQETQYF. The CDR3 nucleotides are TGTGCCAGCAGCGGACAGCTCCAAGAGACCCAGTACTTC.

This chain links TRBV30 with TRBJ2-2, with a possible D match to TRBD2 (6 bases). V lost 6 bases and J 1 base, leaving 9 bases between the germline ends. From germline, CDR1 is GTSNPN and CDR2 SVGIG (reference sequence). The CDR3 runs to 13 residues. The CDR3, as DNA: TGTGCCTGCACTAGCAGGAACACCGGGGAGCTGTTTTTT. It yields the protein CACTSRNTGELFF.

The genes are TRBV25-1 and TRBJ1-2, with D tentatively TRBD1 (5 bases). The CDR3 runs 13 residues. Germline values: CDR1 MGHDK, CDR2 SYGVNS. V was trimmed by 2 bases and J by 4 bases, leaving 8 bases between them. This CDR3 is CASSEADTYGYTF. CDR3 sequence (DNA): TGTGCCAGCAGTGAAGCGGACACCTATGGCTACACCTTC.

This chain joins TRBV29-1 and TRBJ2-5; D might be TRBD2 (6 bases). This CDR3 is 12 amino acids long. CDR1 and CDR2 from the germline V gene are SQVTM and ANQGSEA. V shed 7 bases and J shed 9 bases, with 18 bases lying between them. CDR3 sequence: CSDRTSTGAQYF. The CDR3, as DNA: TGCAGCGACCGGACGAGCACGGGGGCCCAGTACTTC.

This chain uses TRBV20-1 with TRBJ2-7; D possibly corresponds to TRBD1 (5 bases). Trimming left V 0 bases short and J 7 bases short, with 19 bases between. The CDR3 runs to 15 residues. Germline V CDR1 and CDR2: DFQATT, SNEGSKA (reference sequence). The CDR3 DNA sequence: TGCAGTGCTAGAGATGGCGGACACCTTAGTAGTGAGCAGTACTTC. Its translation is CSARDGGHLSSEQYF.

V gene TRBV9 combines with J gene TRBJ2-3, with TRBD2 matching over 15 bases. The CDR3 extends over 18 amino acids. Losses at the gene ends were 2 bases for V and 4 bases for J; bases not matched to a gene: 8. CDR1 SGDLS and CDR2 YYNGEE come from the germline V gene. The CDR3, as DNA: TGTGCCAGCAGCGTTAATCCGGGACTAGCGGGGGGTGCAGATACGCAGTATTTT. Encoded protein: CASSVNPGLAGGADTQYF.

The chain couples TRBV19 to TRBJ2-6, with D perhaps assigned TRBD1 or TRBD2 (6 bases each). V was clipped by 7 bases and J by 4 bases, with 17 bases between them. There are 16 residues in the CDR3. Per the germline V gene, CDR1 is LNHDA and CDR2 is SQIVND (reference sequence). The CDR3 nucleotides are TGTGCCAGTACCAAGAAGGGGGGTCCAGGGGCCAACGTCCTGACTTTC. This sequence encodes CASTKKGGPGANVLTF.

This chain uses TRBV3-1 with TRBJ2-3, with 7 bases that match TRBD2. V lost 2 bases, J lost 1 base, and 3 bases stayed unmatched. The CDR3 length is 15 residues. The V gene's germline CDR1 is LGHDT and CDR2 YNNKEL (reference sequence). The CDR3 DNA sequence: TGTGCCAGCAGCCAACCGACTAGCCGCACAGATACGCAGTATTTT. Translation: CASSQPTSRTDTQYF.

J is TRBJ2-1 and V is TRBV6-2 or TRBV6-3, with D possibly called TRBD1 or TRBD2 (7 bases each). Trimming pared 10 bases from V and 1 base from J, leaving 14 bases between. The CDR3 covers 14 residues. The V gene's germline CDR1 is MNHEY and CDR2 SVGEGT. The CDR3 reads CATRGRESYNEQFF. In DNA, the CDR3 is TGTGCCACAAGGGGGCGGGAGTCCTACAATGAGCAGTTCTTC.